These 6 T cell receptor beta chains originate from one sample sequenced in a study of cytomegalovirus exposure and HLA in healthy donors. TCRdb's copy holds only in-frame clones and misses some; the assay was immunoSEQ multiplex PCR. The sample records 65,000 or so clones, about 94% being singletons. Material for sequencing was PBMCs. These receptors all stem from a man younger than 35 in good health and CMV-seropositive.

The chain is built from TRBV19 and TRBJ2-6; tentative D call: TRBD2 (7 bases). This CDR3 has 16 amino acids. Looked up from germline, CDR1 is LNHDA and CDR2 is SQIVND (reference sequence). V gave up 10 bases and J gave up 2 bases, with 18 bases separating them. In DNA, the CDR3 is TGTGCCACTAGAGGGGGGGCGGTGGCTGGGGCCAACGTCCTGACTTTC. Protein sequence: CATRGGAVAGANVLTF.

The CDR3 loop is CASSPWWQGDYNEQFF. In DNA, the CDR3 is TGTGCCAGCAGTCCATGGTGGCAGGGGGACTACAATGAGCAGTTCTTC. This chain connects TRBV28 to TRBJ2-1, with 7 bases lining up with TRBD1. Trimming at V came to 5 bases and at J to 3 bases, leaving 10 bases not matched to a gene. Germline CDR1 and CDR2: MDHEN and SYDVKM. The CDR3 consists of 16 residues.

The chain has TRBV28 and TRBJ1-2, with a possible D match to TRBD1 (6 bases). Trimming cost V 6 bases and J 4 bases, with 9 bases left between them. The CDR3 has 12 amino acids. Germline V gene data show CDR1 as MDHEN and CDR2 as SYDVKM. CDR3 in DNA: TGTGCCAGCAGCCGACAGGTCTATGGCTACACCTTC. Amino acids: CASSRQVYGYTF.

The chain combines TRBV2 with TRBJ1-2; D not resolved. The CDR3 runs to 13 residues. Trimming took off 3 bases at V and 4 bases at J, with 9 bases between the two ends. Germline V gene data show CDR1 as SNHLY and CDR2 as FYNNEI. CDR3 sequence: CASSDGIFYGYTF. CDR3 DNA: TGTGCCAGCAGTGACGGGATTTTCTATGGCTACACCTTC.

The rearrangement uses TRBV5-8 and TRBJ2-7; 8 nucleotides agree with TRBD1. There are 15 residues in the CDR3. V shed 2 bases and J 0 bases; nucleotides not matched to a gene: 4. Germline lookup yields CDR1 SGHTS and CDR2 YDEGEE. CDR3 DNA: TGTGCCAGCAGCTTTTACCAGGGGGCCTCCTACGAGCAGTACTTC. This codes for CASSFYQGASYEQYF.

The chain carries TRBV30 and TRBJ2-5, with 7 bases aligning to TRBD2. V was pared by 2 bases and J by 5 bases, with 14 bases of the junction left unmatched. The CDR3 consists of 16 residues. The germline CDR1 and CDR2 sequences are GTSNPN and SVGIG (reference sequence). The CDR3 spells CAWSPRTSGKRETQYF. For the CDR3, the DNA is TGTGCCTGGAGTCCGAGGACTAGTGGAAAGCGTGAGACCCAGTACTTC. Full variable domain (rest looked up from reference TRBV30 and TRBJ2-5): SQTIHQWPATLVQPVGSPLSLECTVEGTSNPNLYWYRQAAGRGLQLLFYSVGIGQISSEVPQNLSASRPQDRQFILSSKKLLLSDSGFYLCAWSPRTSGKRETQYFGPGTRLLVL.